The 2 T cell receptor beta chains below come from one sample, sequenced in a study of T-cell memory formation after mild COVID-19. Each CDR3 protein is one row after TCRdb ran MiXCR on the 5' RACE reads. The sample records roughly 450,000 distinct CDR3 sequences, about 20% being singletons. Material: PBMCs or a T cell subset sorted from them (not recorded which). Source of these receptors: an adult woman who had mild COVID-19 (a few samples of this study predate the infection). Cell type and time point are not known.

Only one count was recorded for this clonotype. This chain joins TRBV15 and TRBJ2-3, with 9 bases aligning to TRBD2. Per germline, CDR1 LNHNV and CDR2 YYDKDF (reference sequence). V lost 6 bases to trimming and J lost 3 bases; unmatched junction nucleotides: 7. The CDR3 extends over 15 amino acids. The chain's CDR3 is CATSLLAGRTDTQYF. CDR3 in DNA: TGTGCCACCAGTCTGCTAGCGGGGAGGACAGATACGCAGTATTTT.

J is TRBJ2-3 and V is TRBV10-2; D is undetermined. Germline V gene data show CDR1 as WSHSY and CDR2 as SAAADI. The CDR3 length is 11 residues. Deletions cut 8 bases from V and 6 bases from J, with 9 bases between. CDR3 bases: TGCGCCAGCCGGGCCGGGGATACGCAGTATTTT. Translation gives CASRAGDTQYF.